The rows below give T cell receptor beta chains drawn from one sample of a study of cytomegalovirus exposure and HLA in healthy donors. Produced via immunoSEQ multiplex PCR; TCRdb's table is partial and in-frame only. The sample yields 90,000 to 100,000 clones, under 80% seen once. The sequencing sample was made of PBMCs. These receptors were taken from a man in his forties in good health and CMV-seropositive. The CDR3 runs from the conserved cysteine through the conserved F or W. Each record gives: V gene, J gene, D gene, clone size, CDR3 DNA, CDR3 protein. D genes are given only for firm matches. The size entry is marked missing in some rows and otherwise reads once, few, many or a size class.

TRBV4-3	TRBJ2-1	TRBD2	.	TGCGCCAGCAGCCTACGGGGACTAGCGGGAGAAGAGCAGTTCTTC	CASSLRGLAGEEQFF
TRBV18	TRBJ2-3	.	.	TGTGCCAGCTCACCATACACAGATACGCAGTATTTT	CASSPYTDTQYF
TRBV2	TRBJ1-6	TRBD1	.	TGTGCCAGCAGACCCGACAGGGGAAGTTCACCCCTCCACTTT	CASRPDRGSSPLHF
TRBV19	TRBJ2-7	TRBD2	once	TGTGCCAGTAGCCTCACTAGCGGGGGGTCCTACGAGCAGTACTTC	CASSLTSGGSYEQYF
TRBV10-1	TRBJ2-2	TRBD2	.	TGCGCCAGCAGTGAGCACACTGGGCTAGCGGGGGGTCCCGGGGAGCTGTTTTTT	CASSEHTGLAGGPGELFF
TRBV28	TRBJ2-7	TRBD1	once	TGTGCCAGCAGTCCGGGACAGGGATACGAGCAGTACTTC	CASSPGQGYEQYF
TRBV10-2	TRBJ2-1	.	once	TGCGCCAGCGTCAGCGGGCCCAAGGCGAATGAGCAGTTCTTC	CASVSGPKANEQFF
TRBV5-1	TRBJ2-1	TRBD1	.	TGCGCCAGCAGCCGGGGACAGGGTTATAGCAATGAGCAGTTCTTC	CASSRGQGYSNEQFF
TRBV5-4	TRBJ2-5	TRBD2	.	TGTGCCAGCAGCCCCGGCCTAGCGGGGACTGGGTGGGAGACCCAGTACTTC	CASSPGLAGTGWETQYF
TRBV7-9	TRBJ1-2	TRBD1	.	TGTGCCAGCAGCTCACAACAGGGGGGGGTGTATGGCTACACCTTC	CASSSQQGGVYGYTF
TRBV5-5	TRBJ1-4	.	.	TGTGCCAGCAGCTTGTTTAGCCAGGGGTCAGAAAAACTGTTTTTT	CASSLFSQGSEKLFF
TRBV15	TRBJ1-6	.	.	TGTGCCACCAGCAGAGATCGGGGAGGGTCCTATAATTCACCCCTCCACTTT	CATSRDRGGSYNSPLHF
TRBV27	TRBJ2-7	.	.	TGTGCCAGCAGTTTATCCAGGGGCGCCGGCGAGCAGTACTTC	CASSLSRGAGEQYF
TRBV6-5	TRBJ2-1	TRBD2	.	TGTGCCAGCAGTTACAAGCGGGGGGTGAACAATGAGCAGTTCTTC	CASSYKRGVNNEQFF
TRBV14	TRBJ1-2	.	.	TGTGCCAGCAGCCAAATCCGCAGGGATGATGGCTACACCTTC	CASSQIRRDDGYTF
TRBV19	TRBJ1-6	.	.	TGTGCCAGTACTGTTACAAATAATTCACCCCTCCACTTT	CASTVTNNSPLHF
TRBV5-8	TRBJ2-1	TRBD2	.	TGTGCCAGCAGCCCCCCCTTGGGACTAGCGGGATCCAATGAGCAGTTCTTC	CASSPPLGLAGSNEQFF
TRBV18	TRBJ1-5	TRBD1	.	TGTGCCAGCTCACCGGACAGGGATCAGCCCCAGCATTTT	CASSPDRDQPQHF
TRBV27	TRBJ2-7	TRBD1	.	TGTGCCAGCAGCCCAACCTCGACAGGGCGCTACGAGCAGTACTTC	CASSPTSTGRYEQYF
TRBV28	TRBJ2-5	TRBD2	.	TGTGCCAGCAGTCCCAGGACTAGCCCCGAGACCCAGTACTTC	CASSPRTSPETQYF
TRBV5-1	TRBJ2-5	.	.	TGCGCCAGCAGCTTGGAGCACCCAAGCCAAGAGACCCAGTACTTC	CASSLEHPSQETQYF
TRBV5-1	TRBJ1-4	.	.	TGCGCCAGCAGCCCAGGTGGACAGAATAATGAAAAACTGTTTTTT	CASSPGGQNNEKLFF
TRBV29-1	TRBJ2-7	.	.	TGCAGCGTAGCGGGACAGGTTTCCTACGAGCAGTACTTC	CSVAGQVSYEQYF
TRBV18	TRBJ2-7	TRBD2	few	TGTGCCAGCTCACCCGGGACGGGAGGGGCCTACGAGCAGTACTTC	CASSPGTGGAYEQYF
TRBV9	TRBJ2-5	TRBD2	.	TGTGCCAGCAGCGTAGGACTAGCGGGCGGAGAGACCCAGTACTTC	CASSVGLAGGETQYF
TRBV5-1	TRBJ1-1	.	few	TGCGCCAGCAGCCCAACGACAGACAACACTGAAGCTTTCTTT	CASSPTTDNTEAFF
TRBV29-1	TRBJ2-7	TRBD2	few	TGCAGCGTTGCCGGGACTAGCGGGAGAGGGTCCCACGAGCAGTACTTC	CSVAGTSGRGSHEQYF
TRBV7-2	TRBJ2-7	TRBD2	.	TGTGCCAGCAGCTCAAAGACTAGCGGGAGTGTCGAGCAGTACTTC	CASSSKTSGSVEQYF
TRBV2	TRBJ2-1	TRBD2	.	TGTGCCAGCAGTCAAGGACTAGCGGGGCACCATGAGCAGTTCTTC	CASSQGLAGHHEQFF
TRBV11-3	TRBJ2-1	TRBD2	.	TGTGCCAGCAGCTTGAGCGGGGGGGCGATGTATGAGCAGTTCTTC	CASSLSGGAMYEQFF
TRBV7-6	TRBJ2-7	.	.	TGTGCCAGCAGCGCCCTGGGGGAGGCGGACTACGAGCAGTACTTC	CASSALGEADYEQYF
TRBV10-3	TRBJ1-1	TRBD1	.	TGTGCCATCAGAGGGACAGAGTATGGGCCTGAAGCTTTCTTT	CAIRGTEYGPEAFF
TRBV9	TRBJ2-6	TRBD1	.	TGTGCCAGCAGCGTAGTGGAGAAGGGACAGGGGTTCCCTGGGGCCAACGTCCTGACTTTC	CASSVVEKGQGFPGANVLTF
TRBV6-5	TRBJ1-6	.	few	TGTGCCAGCAGTTACGGGCAGGGGTGGAGTTCACCCCTCCACTTT	CASSYGQGWSSPLHF
TRBV29-1	TRBJ2-7	TRBD1	few	TGCAGCGTTAAGGGGACAGGTTACGAGCAGTACTTC	CSVKGTGYEQYF
TRBV27	TRBJ2-7	.	.	TGTGCCAGCAGCCCGGTGGGCGACCCGTACGAGCAGTACTTC	CASSPVGDPYEQYF
TRBV7-9	TRBJ2-5	.	.	TGTGCCAGCAGCTTCGGGGCGGGACAAGAGACCCAGTACTTC	CASSFGAGQETQYF
TRBV4-2	TRBJ2-3	.	.	TGTGCCAGCAGCCAGAGACTTGATAAAAAAGAGTATTTT	CASSQRLDKKEYF
TRBV9	TRBJ1-2	.	few	TGTGCCAGCAGCGTATCAAGCGATCTTACAAAGGGGCCATATGGCTACACCTTC	CASSVSSDLTKGPYGYTF
TRBV9	TRBJ2-7	TRBD2	.	TGTGCCAGCAGCCCGGGGACTAGCGGGAGGGCCTACGAGCAGTACTTC	CASSPGTSGRAYEQYF
TRBV5-6	TRBJ1-5	.	few	TGTGCCAGCAGCTCCACGGGGGGGGCCGCTCAGCCCCAGCATTTT	CASSSTGGAAQPQHF
TRBV5-6	TRBJ2-2	.	.	TGTGCCAGCAGCTTGGTGGGGGCCACCGGGGAGCTGTTTTTT	CASSLVGATGELFF
TRBV30	TRBJ2-7	TRBD1	.	TGTGCCTGGAGTGTGGCTGGGACAGGATTCTACGAGCAGTACTTC	CAWSVAGTGFYEQYF
TRBV6-1	TRBJ2-7	.	many	TGTGCCAGCAAGCGGATCTACGAGCAGTACTTC	CASKRIYEQYF
TRBV11-3	TRBJ2-2	.	.	TGTGCCAGCAGCTTCTCTCCCTCAGAGGCCGGGGAGCTGTTTTTT	CASSFSPSEAGELFF
TRBV6-5	TRBJ1-1	.	.	TGTGCCAGCAGACCGGGACACCCCAACACTGAAGCTTTCTTT	CASRPGHPNTEAFF
TRBV7-9	TRBJ1-1	.	.	TGTGCCAGCAGCAACGGGCAGGGTGAAGCTTTCTTT	CASSNGQGEAFF
TRBV5-1	TRBJ2-5	TRBD2	.	TGCGCCAGCAGCTTGGGGAGGACTAGCGGGGGACTCCAAGAGACCCAGTACTTC	CASSLGRTSGGLQETQYF
TRBV5-4	TRBJ1-1	TRBD1	.	TGTGCCAGCAGCCCCGGACAGGAGAACACTGAAGCTTTCTTT	CASSPGQENTEAFF
TRBV6-1	TRBJ2-7	TRBD1	once	TGTGCCAGCAGCACGACAGGGAACTACGAGCAGTACTTC	CASSTTGNYEQYF
TRBV9	TRBJ2-7	TRBD1	.	TGTGCCAGCAGCGTAGGACAGGGGGTAAACTACGAGCAGTACTTC	CASSVGQGVNYEQYF
TRBV5-1	TRBJ2-5	.	.	TGCGCCAGCAGCTTCAGGGGTCAAGAGACCCAGTACTTC	CASSFRGQETQYF
TRBV18	TRBJ1-5	.	.	TGTGCCAGCTCACCACCAGGGGATGGGTCTCAGCCCCAGCATTTT	CASSPPGDGSQPQHF